The clone carrying this TCR beta chain has only a few counts. Its antigen remains unidentified. The cohort's ophthalmopathy patients, a group with duration under 3 months, had a Clinical Activity Score of at least 3 and a NOSPECS grade of at least 4. Orbital computed tomography and thyroid ultrasound, together with serum TRAb and thyroxine and clinical symptoms, were used for diagnoses. The PBMCs studied were ones that came from 10 ml fresh peripheral blood. CDR1 and CDR2 from the germline V gene are DFQATT and SNEGSKA (reference sequence). Trimming took 3 bases from V and 3 from J; bases not matched to a gene: 4. The CDR3 extends over 13 amino acids. This sample is part of a study of T cells in Graves' hyperthyroidism and ophthalmopathy. Notes on the study in general: Most thyroid clonotypes with frequency above 0.001 were detected in blood.

Regions amplified from RNA transcripts were the TCR beta CDR3 regions. During a first-round RT-PCR of the TCR CDR3, the HTBI primer set was used. TCRdb ran MiXCR on the multiplex PCR reads and lists one entry per CDR3 protein. In the table there are hundreds of thousands of distinct CDR3 sequences, around 13% of which are singletons. Sequenced input: blood. This rearrangement joins TRBV20-1 to TRBJ1-2; 7 bases agree with TRBD1. This receptor was identified in a woman aged 50 to 65 with Graves' ophthalmopathy. This chain's CDR3 is CSASDRAYYGYTF. In nucleotides, the CDR3 is TGCAGTGCTAGCGACAGGGCCTACTATGGCTACACCTTC.